This TCR beta chain was recorded in a study of T-cell reconstitution after alpha-beta-depleted transplantation in children (TCRdb year 2016). With regard to the full study: The study quantitatively tracked T-cell immune reconstitution after TCRalphabeta/CD19-depleted allogeneic hematopoietic cell transplantation in children using TCR repertoire profiling.

Clipping removes 8 bases from V and 4 bases from J, with 8 as the unmatched junction base count. Spanning cysteine to phenylalanine, the CDR3 consists of 15 amino acids. Just the 45-base CDR3 DNA is kept, in frame starting at base 1. From the germline V gene (reference sequence), CDR1 is MNHEY and CDR2 is SMNVEV. The sample's treatment or condition label is to be understood as: allogeneic hematopoietic cell transplantation with graft depleted of TCRalphabeta T cells and CD19 B cells. Transplant recipients were children who received TCRalphabeta/CD19-depleted allogeneic hematopoietic cell grafts. Overall study results and their limits: Over subsequent months, a decline in hyperexpanded clone frequencies was noted, and after one year, T-cell counts and TCRbeta diversity were mostly ascribed to newly produced T cells. In some patients, the high TCRbeta diversity seen at day 60 was put down to recipient T cells and intrathymic progenitors that had survived conditioning. About two months after transplant, the apparently early recovery of alphabetaT-cell counts reportedly depended on just several hundred clones that had expanded rapidly and came from non-depleted graft cells.

The receptor library was made with PCR. Sequencing used an Illumina HiSeq 2500. To normalize quantification of the TCRbeta repertoire, the TCR libraries were built with molecular barcoding that relied on unique molecular identifiers. The public reads were run again by TCRdb, first through fastp at Q25 and then through MiXCR, and only productive beta chains were kept. A single entry per CDR3 protein holds the most common genes and DNA from its merged rows. In this sample the table shows about 980,000 distinct CDR3 sequences, about 26% of which occur a single time. The ten largest clones capture about 28% of the sample. Turning to this clonotype: It has no known antigen specificity. The input lacks base qualities; no much larger clone sits a single base away.

The sequence derives from a boy under two years old who had a stem cell transplant for SCID, so the T cells may come from the graft donor. The V and J genes are TRBV27 and TRBJ2-2, with 9 central nucleotides matching TRBD1. Sequences were derived from PBMCs, mostly from graft donor cells, sampled 360 days after TCRalphabeta/CD19-depleted stem cell transplant. The CDR3 is CASGAGTGITGELFF. The DNA is as follows: TGTGCCAGCGGCGCCGGGACAGGGATCACCGGGGAGCTGTTTTTT.